This TCR beta chain was sequenced during a study of T-cell memory formation after mild COVID-19 (dated by TCRdb to the early 2020s). General notes on the study: TCR sequence clusters from the two donors were largely donor specific. In a couple of donors, T-cell clones that expanded and contracted after mild COVID-19 were followed by sequencing TCRalpha and TCRbeta repertoires longitudinally. Two young, previously healthy adult volunteers, one female and one male, were included in the cohort.

The paper's findings and limits, for the study overall: Some responding clones were found in pre-infection memory, which suggests that pre-existing cross-reactive memory T cells took part in the SARS-CoV-2 response. Only two mild cases were covered by the study, and larger cohorts that include severe cases with pre-infection samples were considered necessary. Clones contracting from day 15 to 85 had balanced CD4/CD8 phenotypes, while a second wave expanding from day 15 to 37 was biased towards CD4+. Whether the second-wave clones peaking on day 37 were SARS-CoV-2 specific was not confirmed. Contracting CD4+ clones appeared mostly in the CM and EM memory subsets, whereas CD8+ clones were enriched in EMRA.

TCRdb shows the sequencer as Illumina NovaSeq 6000. cDNA libraries for TCRalpha and TCRbeta were prepared by 5'RACE using constant-segment primers, with sample barcodes and unique molecular identifiers added. Trizol reagent was used to extract RNA from every sample. Library amplification was performed in two PCR steps, and a second sample barcode and Illumina TruSeq adapters were introduced in the second step. The libraries were sequenced on an Illumina NovaSeq using 2 x 150 bp paired-end reads. The paper's data handling went like this. The reads were demultiplexed and collapsed into UMI-guided consensus sequences using migec v1.2.7. Using mixcr v2.1.11, UMI consensuses were aligned to TRA and TRB V and J templates and then assembled into clonotypes. A clonotype was counted as expanded or contracted only if both edgeR and NoisET called the change significant, with noise models trained on biological replicates. For edgeR calls, a false discovery rate-adjusted p below 0.01 and a log2 fold-change threshold of 1 were applied. As an exploratory analysis of dynamics, PCA with hierarchical clustering was applied to max-normalized trajectories of the 1000 most abundant clonotypes. Separately sequenced CD4+ and CD8+ repertoires were used to assign the CD4 or CD8 phenotype of responding clones. TCRdb reanalyzed the raw reads on its own, using fastp at Q25 for trimming and MiXCR for clone calling, and kept in-frame beta chains. Every entry covers one CDR3 protein and lists the most common genes and DNA from its rows. The V and J calls were determined by TCRdb, not by the authors. This sample holds 450,000 to 650,000 distinct CDR3 sequences; 20% to 25% were observed only once. Roughly 8.1% of the sample is held by the ten biggest clonotypes.

A remark on this clonotype: Its binding antigen is unknown. No base quality values were provided; no much bigger clone lies one nucleotide off.

V was cut back by 2 bases and J by 5 bases, leaving a gap of 9 bases between them. There are 13 amino acids in the CDR3, from cysteine to phenylalanine inclusive. Only the CDR3 portion is preserved as DNA: 39 bases, with reading frame beginning at the first base. The germline V gene (reference sequence) yields GTSNPN for CDR1 and SVGIG for CDR2. Ficoll-Paque density gradient centrifugation was used to isolate PBMCs. This clonotype was sampled from an adult woman who had mild COVID-19 (a few samples of this study predate the infection). The sample titles of this study are shuffled in the database, so cell type and time point are left out; the donor was told from shared clones. The sample comprised PBMCs or a T cell subset sorted from them (not recorded which). The chain is encoded by TRBV30 joined to TRBJ2-2; the D gene assignment is ambiguous. The base sequence is TGTGCCTGGAGTCCTCGACGGACCGGGGAGCTGTTTTTT. The resulting protein is CAWSPRRTGELFF. The full variable domain, with segments outside the CDR3 supplied by the reference TRBV30 and TRBJ2-2 proteins, appears as SQTIHQWPATLVQPVGSPLSLECTVEGTSNPNLYWYRQAAGRGLQLLFYSVGIGQISSEVPQNLSASRPQDRQFILSSKKLLLSDSGFYLCAWSPRRTGELFFGEGSRLTVL.